This T cell receptor beta chain derives from a study of PD-L1 blockade in urothelial cancer. Turning to the study itself: Bladder-origin urothelial cancer in males described about 85% of the 29 patients. Each participant's history included 0 to 3 prior chemotherapy regimens. At 6 weeks and at 3 weeks (second dose) after treatment start, blood was analyzed.

The time point denotes: peripheral blood 6 weeks after treatment start. CDR3 length equals 14 residues. Trimming cost V 6 bases and J 7 bases; bases outside gene matches: 7. CDR1 and CDR2 (germline): WSHSY, SAAADI. The protocol was immunoSEQ multiplex PCR, while the TCRdb copy is restricted to in-frame clones and leaves out a portion. The repertoire includes more than 45,000 clones, approximately 86% of them detected once, and around 9.3% sits in the top ten. This receptor was identified in a man aged 55 to 70 with urothelial cancer. The chain joins TRBV10-2 to TRBJ1-5, with 9 bases identical to TRBD1. The sequenced sample was PBMCs, obtained around atezolizumab (anti-PD-L1) treatment. CDR3 sequence: CASRLQGAGQPQHF. The CDR3 DNA is TGCGCCAGCAGACTACAGGGGGCAGGGCAGCCCCAGCATTTT.